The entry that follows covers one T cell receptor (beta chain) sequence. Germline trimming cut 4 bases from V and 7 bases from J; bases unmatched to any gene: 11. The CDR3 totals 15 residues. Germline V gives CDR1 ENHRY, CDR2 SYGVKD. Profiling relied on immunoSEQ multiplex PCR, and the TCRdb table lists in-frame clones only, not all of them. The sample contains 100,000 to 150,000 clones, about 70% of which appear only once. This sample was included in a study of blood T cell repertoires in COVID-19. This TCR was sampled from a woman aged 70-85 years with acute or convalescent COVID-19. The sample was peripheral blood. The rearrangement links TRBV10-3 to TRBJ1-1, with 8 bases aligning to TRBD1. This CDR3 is CAISGAVRGPDEAFF. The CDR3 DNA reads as TGTGCCATCAGTGGCGCGGTCAGGGGGCCAGATGAAGCTTTCTTT.